Listed below are T cell receptor beta chains from one sample, sequenced in a study of shared clonotypes between healthy human individuals. This table comes from immunoSEQ multiplex PCR, and its TCRdb copy is limited to in-frame clones, with some not included. The sample holds roughly 500,000 clones, approximately 94% seen once. The material sequenced was naive CD4+ T cells sorted from blood. These receptors all come from a woman aged 25 to 39 in good health. The CDR3 runs from the conserved cysteine through the conserved F or W. The D gene is left open where the match is weak. Part of the rows lack a size; the others show once, few, many or a class for expanded clones.

CDR3aa | CDR3nt | abundance | j_gene | v_gene | d_gene
CASTSGTLGHEQYF | TGTGCCAGCACCTCCGGGACACTAGGACACGAGCAGTACTTC | NA | TRBJ2-7 | TRBV7-9 | NA
CASSLLDRGSYEQYF | TGCGCCAGCAGCTTGTTGGACAGGGGGTCCTACGAGCAGTACTTC | NA | TRBJ2-7 | TRBV5-1 | TRBD1
CASSSLGQTLETQYF | TGTGCCAGCAGCTCACTAGGACAGACTTTGGAGACCCAGTACTTC | NA | TRBJ2-5 | TRBV7-6 | NA
CAIGGEKLFF | TGTGCCATAGGTGGGGAAAAACTGTTTTTT | NA | TRBJ1-4 | TRBV28 | NA
CASSPGGSYEQYF | TGTGCCAGCTCCCCGGGGGGGTCCTACGAGCAGTACTTC | NA | TRBJ2-7 | TRBV18 | TRBD2
CASSPWTGGIQETQYF | TGTGCCAGCAGCCCATGGACAGGGGGGATCCAAGAGACCCAGTACTTC | NA | TRBJ2-5 | TRBV7-2 | TRBD1
CASSQVRYKGGSLGNQPQHF | TGCGCCAGCAGCCAAGTTCGATATAAGGGAGGGAGCTTAGGGAATCAGCCCCAGCATTTT | NA | TRBJ1-5 | TRBV4-1 | NA
CASSQEGRGNTEAFF | TGTGCCAGCAGCCAAGAGGGCAGGGGGAACACTGAAGCTTTCTTT | NA | TRBJ1-1 | TRBV7-2 | NA
CASSAADRIYGYTF | TGTGCCAGCAGCGCCGCGGACAGGATCTATGGCTACACCTTC | NA | TRBJ1-2 | TRBV27 | TRBD1
CAISRDSQYNEQFF | TGTGCCATCAGTAGGGACAGCCAGTACAATGAGCAGTTCTTC | NA | TRBJ2-1 | TRBV10-3 | TRBD1
CASQGAAGWSYEQYF | TGTGCCAGCCAGGGCGCGGCGGGTTGGTCCTACGAGCAGTACTTC | NA | TRBJ2-7 | TRBV28 | NA
CASSLSGSALDGYTF | TGTGCCAGCAGCTTATCGGGCAGTGCCCTTGATGGCTACACCTTC | NA | TRBJ1-2 | TRBV7-9 | NA
CASSTWTGFEQGSNYGYTF | TGTGCCAGTAGTACTTGGACAGGGTTCGAGCAGGGCAGTAACTATGGCTACACCTTC | NA | TRBJ1-2 | TRBV19 | TRBD1
CASSEWSGSYEQYF | TGTGCCAGCAGTGAGTGGTCCGGGTCCTACGAGCAGTACTTC | NA | TRBJ2-7 | TRBV2 | NA
CASSLHSYEQYF | TGTGCCAGCAGCTTGCACTCCTACGAGCAGTACTTC | NA | TRBJ2-7 | TRBV7-2 | NA
CASSPSTSQARDEQFF | TGTGCCAGCTCACCATCCACTTCACAGGCTAGGGATGAGCAGTTCTTC | NA | TRBJ2-1 | TRBV18 | NA
CASSLWTSGHTDTQYF | TGTGCCAGCAGTTTATGGACTAGCGGCCACACAGATACGCAGTATTTT | NA | TRBJ2-3 | TRBV28 | TRBD2
CASSFRGQETDTQYF | TGTGCCAGCAGCTTTAGGGGACAGGAAACAGATACGCAGTATTTT | NA | TRBJ2-3 | TRBV7-3 | TRBD1
CASSLVRASGNTIYF | TGTGCCAGCAGCTTAGTGCGGGCCTCTGGAAACACCATATATTTT | NA | TRBJ1-3 | TRBV7-2 | NA
CASSLGAVHEQYF | TGTGCCAGCAGCTTAGGGGCGGTCCACGAGCAGTACTTC | NA | TRBJ2-7 | TRBV5-5 | NA
CASSDGGADEQFF | TGTGCCAGCAGTGATGGGGGCGCGGATGAGCAGTTCTTC | NA | TRBJ2-1 | TRBV6-1 | NA
CSVEDRQNYGYTF | TGCAGCGTTGAAGATAGACAAAACTATGGCTACACCTTC | few | TRBJ1-2 | TRBV29-1 | NA
CASSLVGRSTGNTIYF | TGTGCCAGCAGCTTAGTCGGTAGGAGTACTGGAAACACCATATATTTT | NA | TRBJ1-3 | TRBV7-9 | NA
CASSRVGSYEQYF | TGTGCCAGCAGTCGCGTCGGCTCCTACGAGCAGTACTTC | NA | TRBJ2-7 | TRBV28 | NA
CASGRRGPYEQYF | TGTGCCAGCGGCCGGCGGGGGCCCTACGAGCAGTACTTC | NA | TRBJ2-7 | TRBV6-6 | NA
CASALWGNYGYTF | TGTGCCAGCGCACTGTGGGGGAACTATGGCTACACCTTC | NA | TRBJ1-2 | TRBV28 | NA
CAISEGQLNQPQHF | TGTGCCATCAGTGAAGGACAGCTCAATCAGCCCCAGCATTTT | NA | TRBJ1-5 | TRBV10-3 | NA
CASSLEFGTGNEKLFF | TGCGCCAGCAGCTTGGAGTTCGGGACAGGGAATGAAAAACTGTTTTTT | once | TRBJ1-4 | TRBV5-1 | TRBD1
CAWSTGQLNTEAFF | TGTGCCTGGAGTACGGGACAATTGAACACTGAAGCTTTCTTT | NA | TRBJ1-1 | TRBV30 | NA
CASSLSGQITDTQYF | TGTGCCAGCAGTTTATCAGGGCAGATTACAGATACGCAGTATTTT | NA | TRBJ2-3 | TRBV28 | NA
CASSLGQLQDYGYTF | TGTGCCAGCAGCTTAGGACAGTTACAAGACTATGGCTACACCTTC | NA | TRBJ1-2 | TRBV7-9 | NA
CASSSDLNQPQHF | TGCGCCAGCAGCTCGGACCTCAATCAGCCCCAGCATTTT | NA | TRBJ1-5 | TRBV5-1 | NA
CASSLVSESNQPQHF | TGTGCCAGCAGCTTAGTTTCAGAGAGCAATCAGCCCCAGCATTTT | NA | TRBJ1-5 | TRBV7-2 | NA
CASSLLAGVWYEQYF | TGTGCCAGCAGTTTACTAGCGGGAGTTTGGTACGAGCAGTACTTC | NA | TRBJ2-7 | TRBV27 | TRBD2
CASSIFGTDYNEQFF | TGTGCCAGTAGTATTTTTGGGACCGACTACAATGAGCAGTTCTTC | NA | TRBJ2-1 | TRBV19 | NA
CAWSVRRGIGYTF | TGTGCCTGGAGTGTTCGCAGGGGGATTGGCTACACCTTC | few | TRBJ1-2 | TRBV30 | TRBD1
CANTRGDHRGRGAEAFF | TGTGCCAACACCAGGGGTGACCACAGGGGCCGGGGGGCTGAAGCTTTCTTT | NA | TRBJ1-1 | TRBV28 | TRBD1
CASSLDSVSSYEQYF | TGTGCCAGCAGCTTAGACAGCGTAAGCTCCTACGAGCAGTACTTC | NA | TRBJ2-7 | TRBV7-2 | NA